This T cell receptor (beta chain) derives from a study of T-cell reconstitution after alpha-beta-depleted transplantation in children. Preparation of the TCRbeta library used unique molecular identifiers. TCRdb passed the PCR reads through MiXCR, listing each CDR3 protein once. The sample holds about a million distinct CDR3 sequences; about 31% are singletons and the top ten take about 28%. This CDR3 is built from 16 residues. V lost 6 bases to trimming and J lost 0 bases, with 17 bases between them. The TCR comes from a boy under two years old who had a stem cell transplant for SCID, so the T cells may come from the graft donor. Sample: PBMCs, mostly from graft donor cells, taken 360 days after TCRalphabeta/CD19-depleted stem cell transplant. V usage is TRBV12-3 or TRBV12-4 and J usage is TRBJ1-1, with a possible D match to TRBD1 (5 bases). The chain's CDR3 is CASSHEAGRLNTEAFF. In nucleotides, the CDR3 is TGTGCCAGCAGCCACGAGGCGGGACGGCTGAACACTGAAGCTTTCTTT.